This entry features one TCR beta chain sequence. Antigen unknown. TCRdb's copy holds only in-frame clones and misses some; the assay was immunoSEQ multiplex PCR. The sample lists around 160,000 clones; about 90% were seen once. The sample originates from a study of T cell responses to AZD1222 COVID-19 vaccine. Study-wide findings and caveats: Clonal diversity may have been underestimated, and the donors were mostly white British, with more females than males.

Trimming took off 5 bases at V and 9 bases at J, with 13 bases between the two ends. CDR1 SGHDN and CDR2 FVKESK come from the germline V gene. The length of the CDR3 is 12 residues. This specimen was peripheral blood, taken on day 0 of AZD1222 vaccination. The clonotype was recovered from an adult in good health. V and J are TRBV14 and TRBJ1-1; the D gene is possibly TRBD1 (6 bases). CDR3: CASSEGGTQAFF. The CDR3, as DNA: TGTGCCAGCAGCGAGGGGGGTACTCAAGCTTTCTTT.